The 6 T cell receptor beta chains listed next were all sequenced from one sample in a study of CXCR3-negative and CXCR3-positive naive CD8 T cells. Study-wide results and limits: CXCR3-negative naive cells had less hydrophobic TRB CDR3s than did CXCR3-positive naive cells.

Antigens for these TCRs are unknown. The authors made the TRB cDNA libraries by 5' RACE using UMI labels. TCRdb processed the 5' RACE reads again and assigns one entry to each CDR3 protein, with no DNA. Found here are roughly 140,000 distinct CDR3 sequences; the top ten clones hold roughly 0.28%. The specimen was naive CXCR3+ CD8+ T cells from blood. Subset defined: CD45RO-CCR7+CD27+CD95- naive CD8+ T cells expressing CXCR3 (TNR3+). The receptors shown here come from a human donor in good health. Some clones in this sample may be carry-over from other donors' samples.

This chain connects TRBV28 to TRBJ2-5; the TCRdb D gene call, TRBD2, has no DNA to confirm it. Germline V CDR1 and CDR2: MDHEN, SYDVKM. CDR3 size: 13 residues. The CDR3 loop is CASSLRGDETQYF.

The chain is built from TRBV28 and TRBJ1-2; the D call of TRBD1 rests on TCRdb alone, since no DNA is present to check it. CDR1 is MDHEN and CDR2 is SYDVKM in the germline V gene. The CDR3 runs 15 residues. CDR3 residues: CASSPPGASNYGYTF.

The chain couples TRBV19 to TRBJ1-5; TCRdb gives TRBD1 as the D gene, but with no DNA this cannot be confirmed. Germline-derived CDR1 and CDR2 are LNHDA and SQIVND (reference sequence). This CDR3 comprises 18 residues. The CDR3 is CASSIRSVGQPHDQPQHF.

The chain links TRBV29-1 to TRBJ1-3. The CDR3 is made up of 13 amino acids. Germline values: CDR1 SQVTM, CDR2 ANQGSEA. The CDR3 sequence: CSVLEGRGNTIYF. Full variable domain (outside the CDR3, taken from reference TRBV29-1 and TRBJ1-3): SAVISQKPSRDICQRGTSLTIQCQVDSQVTMMFWYRQQPGQSLTLIATANQGSEATYESGFVIDKFPISRPNLTFSTLTVSNMSPEDSSIYLCSVLEGRGNTIYFGEGSWLTVV.

CDR3 protein: CASSPRVAGVHEQYF. The V gene is TRBV7-9, the J gene TRBJ2-7; the D gene TCRdb calls, TRBD2, cannot be checked with no DNA. This CDR3 is built from 15 residues. Germline CDR1 SEHNR, CDR2 FQNEAQ (reference sequence).

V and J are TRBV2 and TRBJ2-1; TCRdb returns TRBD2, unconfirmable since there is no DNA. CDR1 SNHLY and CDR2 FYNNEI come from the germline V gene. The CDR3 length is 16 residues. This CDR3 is CASNLGTSGANNEQFF.